Sequencing of this T cell receptor beta chain was carried out in a study of T cells after yellow fever vaccination. Study context: When fractions had low cell numbers, they were prepared with SMART-Seq v4 Ultra Low Input.

General study points: A limited proportion of clonotypes was detected within both the CD4 and CD8 compartments.

V was shortened by 6 bases and J by 2 bases, with 13 bases between the two germline ends. The CDR3 consists of 13 residues. Germline V gene sequence: CDR1 SQVTM, CDR2 ANQGSEA. This clonotype occurred a few times. Its antigen is currently unknown. By 5'RACE template switching, TCR cDNA was produced, with a universal primer site and UMIs added in the process. Via MiXCR, TCRdb re-called the 5' RACE reads, giving one row per CDR3 protein. The sample lists some 200,000 distinct CDR3 sequences, approximately 3% seen once, with 3.2% in the top ten. V is TRBV29-1 and J is TRBJ1-2; D is unresolved. The TCR originated in a man between 18 and 35 years old who received the YFV17D yellow fever vaccine. The source material was CD4+ T cells sorted from PBMCs, sampled 10 days after the yellow fever booster vaccination. CDR3 sequence reads: CSVDVTANYGYTF. In nucleotides, the CDR3 is TGCAGCGTCGACGTTACAGCCAACTATGGCTACACCTTC.